This TCR beta chain was identified in a study of blood T cell repertoires in COVID-19. Generated by immunoSEQ multiplex PCR, the TCRdb table keeps only in-frame clones and is missing some. This sample carries 200,000 or so clones, about 81% of them seen once, and the ten largest clones take approximately 15%. V lost 5 bases and J lost 1, with 8 bases in between. The V gene's germline CDR1 is MNHEY and CDR2 SVGAGI. The CDR3 runs 13 residues. The chain has TRBV6-5 and TRBJ1-1; D remains unclear. Sequenced input: peripheral blood. The sequence came from a man in his thirties or forties with active or convalescent COVID-19. As DNA, the CDR3 is TGTGCCAGCAGTAGGTCAGGGAACACTGAAGCTTTCTTT. Translation gives CASSRSGNTEAFF.